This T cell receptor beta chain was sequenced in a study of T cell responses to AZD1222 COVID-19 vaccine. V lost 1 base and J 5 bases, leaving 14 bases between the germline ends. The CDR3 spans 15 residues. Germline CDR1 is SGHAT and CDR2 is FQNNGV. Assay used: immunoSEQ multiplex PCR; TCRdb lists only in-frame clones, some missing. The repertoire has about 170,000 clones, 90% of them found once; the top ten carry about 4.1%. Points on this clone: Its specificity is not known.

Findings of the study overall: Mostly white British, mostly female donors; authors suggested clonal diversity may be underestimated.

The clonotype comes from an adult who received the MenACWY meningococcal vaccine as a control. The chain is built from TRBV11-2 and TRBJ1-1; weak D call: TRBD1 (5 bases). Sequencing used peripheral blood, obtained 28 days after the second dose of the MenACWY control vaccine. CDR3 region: CASSLVPDRFTEAFF. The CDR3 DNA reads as TGTGCCAGCAGCTTAGTTCCCGACAGATTTACTGAAGCTTTCTTT.